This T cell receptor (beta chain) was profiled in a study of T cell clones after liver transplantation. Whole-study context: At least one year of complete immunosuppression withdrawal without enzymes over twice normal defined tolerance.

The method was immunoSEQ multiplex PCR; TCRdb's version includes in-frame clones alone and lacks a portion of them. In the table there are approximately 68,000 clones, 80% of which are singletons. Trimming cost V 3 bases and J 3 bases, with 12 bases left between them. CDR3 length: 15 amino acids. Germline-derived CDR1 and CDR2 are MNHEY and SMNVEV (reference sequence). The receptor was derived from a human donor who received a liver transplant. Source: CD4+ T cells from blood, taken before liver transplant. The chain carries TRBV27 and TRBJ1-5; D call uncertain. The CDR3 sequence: CASSLGSLHNQPQHF. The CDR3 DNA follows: TGTGCCAGCAGTTTGGGTAGCTTACACAATCAGCCCCAGCATTTT.